The table lists the clone carrying this T cell receptor beta chain with a few counts. Trimming at V came to 4 bases and at J to 10 bases, leaving 18 bases not matched to a gene. CDR3 size: 16 residues. The germline gives CDR1 SGHDT, CDR2 YYEEEE. Per the authors' pipeline: From reference gene primer amplification, estimates of nucleated cell counts were derived. Clones were sequenced by immunoSEQ multiplex PCR, and TCRdb holds only the in-frame ones, with some missing. The D gene and trimming were derived from the DNA, and the V and J assignments and clone size from that table. The data contain 130,000 or so clones, 88% of them singletons. This record comes from a study of blood T cell repertoires in COVID-19.

The source of this sequence is a man in his 60s with active or convalescent COVID-19. This sequence joins TRBV5-6 and TRBJ1-2, with 8 bases fitting TRBD1. Specimen: peripheral blood. In DNA, the CDR3 is TGTGCCAGCAGCCCCCCACCCCCAGGGGGCGCAGACATCTACACCTTC. Its protein product is CASSPPPPGGADIYTF.